A single T cell receptor beta chain is shown here with its context. What it recognizes is unknown. CDR1 is MNHEY and CDR2 is SVGAGI in the germline V gene. The CDR3 contains 11 residues. The ends were cut back, 6 bases at V and 4 bases at J, with 6 bases in the middle. Clones were sequenced by immunoSEQ multiplex PCR, and TCRdb holds only the in-frame ones, with some missing. Of over 55,000 clones in the sample, under 90% are singletons; the top ten hold approximately 5.9%. This entry is derived from a study of T cell responses to AZD1222 COVID-19 vaccine. Study-wide findings and caveats: Donors were chiefly white British, with a greater number of females, and clonal diversity was perhaps underestimated.

Source: peripheral blood, taken 28 days after the second AZD1222 dose. The source of this sequence is an adult who received the AZD1222 COVID-19 vaccine. The chain recombines TRBV6-5 with TRBJ1-2, with no clear D. The CDR3 DNA follows: TGTGCCAGCAGGGACGGCTATGGCTACACCTTC. Its protein product is CASRDGYGYTF.